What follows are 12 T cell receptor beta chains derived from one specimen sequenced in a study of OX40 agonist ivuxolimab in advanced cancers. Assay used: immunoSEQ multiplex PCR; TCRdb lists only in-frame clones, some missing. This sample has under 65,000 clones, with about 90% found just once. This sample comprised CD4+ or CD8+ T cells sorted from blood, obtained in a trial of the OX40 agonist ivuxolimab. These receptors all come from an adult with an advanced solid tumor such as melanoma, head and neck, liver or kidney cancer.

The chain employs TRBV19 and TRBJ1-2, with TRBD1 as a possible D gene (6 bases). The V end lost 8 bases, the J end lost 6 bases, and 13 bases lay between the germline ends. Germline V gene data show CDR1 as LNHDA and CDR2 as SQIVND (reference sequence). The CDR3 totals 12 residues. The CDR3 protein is CASQERGNGYTF. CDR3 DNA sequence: TGTGCCAGTCAGGAAAGGGGGAATGGCTACACCTTC.

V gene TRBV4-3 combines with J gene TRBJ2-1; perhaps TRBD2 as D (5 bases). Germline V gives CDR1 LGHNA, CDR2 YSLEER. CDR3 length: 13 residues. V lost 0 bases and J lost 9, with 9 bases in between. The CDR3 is CASSQEEGGEQFF. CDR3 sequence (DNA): TGCGCCAGCAGCCAAGAGGAAGGAGGTGAGCAGTTCTTC.

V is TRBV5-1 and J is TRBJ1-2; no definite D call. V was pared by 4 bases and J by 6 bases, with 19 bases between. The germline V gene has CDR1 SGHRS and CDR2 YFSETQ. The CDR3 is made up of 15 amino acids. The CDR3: CASSLGSTTKNGYTF. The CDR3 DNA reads TGCGCCAGCAGCCTGGGGTCAACGACCAAAAATGGCTACACCTTC.

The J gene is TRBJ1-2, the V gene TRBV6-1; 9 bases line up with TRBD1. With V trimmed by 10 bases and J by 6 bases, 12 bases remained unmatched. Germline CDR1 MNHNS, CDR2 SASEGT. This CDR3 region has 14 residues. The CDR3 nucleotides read TGTGCCACCCGAATCACAGGGGGCATTGATGGCTACACCTTC. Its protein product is CATRITGGIDGYTF.

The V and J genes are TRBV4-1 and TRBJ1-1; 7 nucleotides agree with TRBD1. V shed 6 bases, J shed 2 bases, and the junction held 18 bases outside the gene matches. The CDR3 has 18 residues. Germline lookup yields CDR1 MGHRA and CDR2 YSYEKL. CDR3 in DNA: TGCGCCAGCAGTTCCTCGACAGGGTCGTTACCACCTAACACTGAAGCTTTCTTT. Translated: CASSSSTGSLPPNTEAFF.

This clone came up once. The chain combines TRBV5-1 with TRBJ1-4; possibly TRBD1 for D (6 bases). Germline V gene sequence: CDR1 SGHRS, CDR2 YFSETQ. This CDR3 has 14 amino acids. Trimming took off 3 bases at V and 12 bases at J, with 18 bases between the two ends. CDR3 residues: CASSSGTLTPELFF. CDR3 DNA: TGCGCCAGCAGCTCCGGGACACTCACTCCGGAACTGTTTTTT.

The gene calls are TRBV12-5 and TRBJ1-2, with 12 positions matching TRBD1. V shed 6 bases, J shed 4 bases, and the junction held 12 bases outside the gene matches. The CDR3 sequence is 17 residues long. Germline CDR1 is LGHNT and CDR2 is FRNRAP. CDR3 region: CASGTSGPGQGAYGYTF. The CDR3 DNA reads TGTGCTAGTGGAACTTCCGGCCCGGGACAGGGGGCCTATGGCTACACCTTC. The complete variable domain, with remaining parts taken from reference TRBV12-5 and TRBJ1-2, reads DARVTQTPRHKVTEMGQEVTMRCQPILGHNTVFWYRQTMMQGLELLAYFRNRAPLDDSGMPKDRFSAEMPDATLATLKIQPSEPRDSAVYFCASGTSGPGQGAYGYTFGSGTRLTVV.

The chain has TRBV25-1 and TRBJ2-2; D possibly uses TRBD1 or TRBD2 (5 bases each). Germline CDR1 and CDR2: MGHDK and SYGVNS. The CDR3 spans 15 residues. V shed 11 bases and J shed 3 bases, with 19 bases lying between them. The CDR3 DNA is TGTGCCGGCACCAACCGGGACCAAGACACCGGGGAGCTGTTTTTT. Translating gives CAGTNRDQDTGELFF.

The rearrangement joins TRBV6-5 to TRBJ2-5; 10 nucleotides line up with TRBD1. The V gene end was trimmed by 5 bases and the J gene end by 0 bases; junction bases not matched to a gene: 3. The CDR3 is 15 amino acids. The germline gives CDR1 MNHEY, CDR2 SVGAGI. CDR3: CASSPDRGYQETQYF. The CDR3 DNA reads TGTGCCAGCAGTCCGGACAGGGGGTACCAAGAGACCCAGTACTTC.

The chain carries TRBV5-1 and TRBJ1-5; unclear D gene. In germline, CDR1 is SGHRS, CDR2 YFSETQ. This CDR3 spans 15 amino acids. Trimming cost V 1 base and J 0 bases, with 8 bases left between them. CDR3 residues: CASSLSPYSNQPQHF. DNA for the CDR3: TGCGCCAGCAGCTTGAGTCCATATAGCAATCAGCCCCAGCATTTT.

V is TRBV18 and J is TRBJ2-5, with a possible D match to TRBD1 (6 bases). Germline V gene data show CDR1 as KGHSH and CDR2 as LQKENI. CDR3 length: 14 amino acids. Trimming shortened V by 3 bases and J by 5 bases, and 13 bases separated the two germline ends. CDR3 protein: CASSPSQGRETQYF. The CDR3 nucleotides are TGTGCCAGCTCACCCTCCCAGGGGCGGGAGACCCAGTACTTC.

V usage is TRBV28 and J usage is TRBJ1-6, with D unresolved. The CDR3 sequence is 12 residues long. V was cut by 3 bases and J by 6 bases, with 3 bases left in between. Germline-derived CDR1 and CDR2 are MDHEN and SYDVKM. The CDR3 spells CASSFSNSPLHF. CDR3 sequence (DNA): TGTGCCAGCAGTTTTAGTAATTCACCCCTCCACTTT.